The following is a T cell receptor (beta chain) sequence with its context. The antigen is unknown. These data are taken from a study of beta chain features in type 1 diabetes. General study findings and limits: In comparison with healthy donors, patients had naive, central memory and Treg TCRB repertoires that appeared more similar. All four CD4+ subsets of Type 1 diabetes patients contained TCRB CDR3s that were moderately but significantly shorter.

Expressed TCRB transcripts were sequenced, since all the RNA that had been isolated was reverse transcribed. This table comes from immunoSEQ multiplex PCR, and its TCRdb copy is limited to in-frame clones, with some not included. The sample contains roughly 340,000 clones, about 14% of which appear only once. Researchers reported sorting CD4+ naive, central memory, regulatory and stem cell-like memory cells via CD45RO/CCR7/CD25/CD127/CD95/CD27. Purity exceeding 95% was reached by all sorted populations. The ends lost 4 bases at V and 6 bases at J; junction bases unmatched: 4. The CDR3 spans 14 residues. CDR1 and CDR2 (germline): SGHRS, YFSETQ.

The gene calls are TRBV5-1 and TRBJ2-7; TRBD2 matches 13 bases. This receptor was identified in a young woman with type 1 diabetes. Specimen: naive CD4+ T cells from blood. Here the CDR3 DNA reads TGCGCCAGCAGCACGAGACTAGCGGGAGGCGAGCAGTACTTC. Protein product: CASSTRLAGGEQYF.